These 22 T cell receptor beta chains originate from one sample sequenced in a study. TCRdb analysed the RT-PCR reads with MiXCR anew, one entry per CDR3 protein. The sample includes almost 700,000 distinct CDR3 sequences, around 14% seen only once; the top ten take about 3.6%. The sample consisted of memory CD4+ T cells from blood. The receptors stem from a female donor in good health, serving as a healthy control.

This clonotype occurred many times. The chain carries TRBV29-1 and TRBJ2-3, with TRBD2 matching 10 bases. With 7 bases clipped from V and 4 bases from J, the junction kept 17 bases outside the gene matches. Per germline, CDR1 SQVTM and CDR2 ANQGSEA. CDR3 length: 17 amino acids. The CDR3 region has the DNA TGCAGCGCCCGCCCTCCAGCGGGGGGGCCCACTGCAGATACGCAGTATTTT. It translates to CSARPPAGGPTADTQYF.

This clonotype was seen a handful of times. The chain's CDR3 is CASIPTTGSYGYTF. The CDR3 nucleotides are TGTGCCAGCATCCCGACCACAGGAAGCTATGGCTACACCTTC. The V and J genes are TRBV6-2 or TRBV6-3 and TRBJ1-2; TRBD1 might be the D (5 bases). V gave up 7 bases and J gave up 4 bases, with 16 bases separating them. Germline V gives CDR1 MNHEY, CDR2 SVGEGT. This CDR3 spans 14 amino acids.

This chain connects TRBV7-2 to TRBJ2-7, with TRBD1 matching over 11 bases. The J segment lost 2 bases and the V segment lost 5 bases, leaving 8 bases of the junction unmatched. CDR1 and CDR2 from the germline V gene are SGHTA and FQGNSA. This CDR3 comprises 16 residues. As DNA, the CDR3 is TGTGCCAGCAGCCTACAAGGGACAGGGGGACCCTACGAGCAGTACTTC. This encodes CASSLQGTGGPYEQYF.

The chain couples TRBV20-1 to TRBJ1-1; no clear D. The CDR3 runs 13 residues. Trimming left V 3 bases short and J 1 base short, with 9 bases between. CDR1 is DFQATT, CDR2 SNEGSKA, per germline (reference sequence). CDR3 coding DNA: TGCAGTGCTAGGACTCCGGGGAACACTGAAGCTTTCTTT. It yields the protein CSARTPGNTEAFF.

This clonotype has more than one count but fewer than ten. This chain connects TRBV5-1 to TRBJ2-1, with 8 bases aligning to TRBD2. The trim removed 3 bases at V and 4 bases at J, leaving 15 bases unmatched. Germline CDR1 SGHRS, CDR2 YFSETQ. This CDR3 has 18 amino acids. CDR3 region: CASSSTMAGGSVYNEQFF. CDR3 nucleotide sequence: TGCGCCAGCAGCTCTACTATGGCGGGGGGTTCGGTTTACAATGAGCAGTTCTTC.

Many counts were recorded for this clonotype. The chain carries TRBV24-1 and TRBJ2-1; no firm D call. The ends were cut back, 1 base at V and 11 bases at J, with 14 bases in the middle. Looked up from germline, CDR1 is KGHDR and CDR2 is SFDVKD. The CDR3 is 14 amino acids. CDR3 in amino acids: CATSDFKLLGKQFF. The CDR3 DNA sequence: TGTGCCACCAGTGATTTTAAACTTCTAGGAAAGCAGTTCTTC.

The chain couples TRBV10-2 to TRBJ2-1, with D maybe TRBD1 (6 bases). V was trimmed by 8 bases and J by 5 bases, leaving 22 bases between them. The CDR3 runs 16 residues. Germline lookup yields CDR1 WSHSY and CDR2 SAAADI. CDR3 sequence: CASRAGALPSDNEQFF. The DNA of the CDR3 is TGCGCCAGCCGGGCAGGGGCCCTTCCCTCGGACAATGAGCAGTTCTTC.

This clonotype was recorded at least ten times. V usage is TRBV20-1 and J usage is TRBJ1-6, with D hard to call. The germline gives CDR1 DFQATT, CDR2 SNEGSKA (reference sequence). The length of the CDR3 is 13 residues. With 6 bases removed from V and 8 bases from J, the gap between germline ends came to 14 bases. CDR3 nucleotides: TGCAGTGCAAAGGAGCAGGCTGATTCACCCCTCCACTTT. Protein product: CSAKEQADSPLHF.

Ten or more counts support this clonotype. The chain has TRBV5-5 and TRBJ2-5; possible D gene TRBD1, 5 bases. Trimming cost V 3 bases and J 5 bases, with 14 bases left between them. The CDR3 runs 14 residues. The germline gives CDR1 SGHKS, CDR2 YYEKEE (reference sequence). CDR3 nucleotide sequence: TGTGCCAGCAGCTCCAGGACATTGGAGGAGACCCAGTACTTC. It codes for CASSSRTLEETQYF.

This clonotype was seen repeatedly, ten times or more. The CDR3 protein is CASSGPSGETQYF. The CDR3, as DNA: TGTGCCAGTTCGGGGCCCTCGGGAGAGACCCAGTACTTC. This sequence joins TRBV19 and TRBJ2-5; D is tentatively TRBD1 or TRBD2 (5 bases each). V shed 8 bases and J shed 4 bases, with 14 bases lying between them. In germline, CDR1 is LNHDA, CDR2 SQIVND (reference sequence). The CDR3 covers 13 residues.

The genes are TRBV24-1 and TRBJ1-4; D possibly corresponds to TRBD1 (6 bases). V dropped 4 bases and J dropped 8 bases, with 7 bases sitting between them. CDR3 length: 12 residues. Germline V gene lookup returns CDR1 KGHDR and CDR2 SFDVKD. DNA for the CDR3: TGTGCCACCAGTGAGACAGGAGAAAAACTGTTTTTT. This gives the protein CATSETGEKLFF.

The rearrangement uses TRBV6-1 and TRBJ2-7, with D possibly TRBD2 on 5 matching bases. Germline V gene data show CDR1 as MNHNS and CDR2 as SASEGT. The V and J ends lost 4 bases and 0 bases respectively, with 16 bases between them. The CDR3 sequence is 16 residues long. The CDR3 DNA reads TGTGCCAGCAGTGCGCCCGAGAGGGATTTCTCCTACGAGCAGTACTTC. Translated: CASSAPERDFSYEQYF.

This sequence joins TRBV18 and TRBJ1-1; 9 nucleotides match TRBD1. J gave up 5 bases and V 0 bases, and 7 bases lay outside the gene matches. In germline, CDR1 is KGHSH, CDR2 LQKENI. The CDR3 is 16 amino acids. CDR3 residues: CASSPPTPQGATEAFF. The CDR3 DNA follows: TGTGCCAGCTCACCACCTACGCCACAGGGGGCAACTGAAGCTTTCTTT.

There are a few counts of this clonotype. This rearrangement joins TRBV15 to TRBJ1-4; D is ambiguous. V lost 8 bases and J 6 bases, leaving 7 bases between the germline ends. CDR1 and CDR2 (germline): LNHNV, YYDKDF (reference sequence). This CDR3 is 11 amino acids long. CDR3 nucleotide sequence: TGTGCCACCGGGCTGGATGAAAAACTGTTTTTT. It translates to CATGLDEKLFF.

A note on this clonotype: Its ends do not fully match the called genes, so a read error is possible. The chain is built from TRBV7-7 and TRBJ1-3; D unclear. In germline, CDR1 is SSHAT, CDR2 FNYEAQ (reference sequence). This CDR3 spans 13 amino acids. The CDR3 nucleotides read TGTGCTAGCAGCGCGAGCTCTGGAAACACCATATATTTT. Translation: CASSASSGNTIYF.

This clonotype was seen only a few times. The chain employs TRBV6-2 or TRBV6-3 and TRBJ1-2, with TRBD1 as a possible D gene (5 bases). V lost 2 bases, J lost 5 bases, and 15 bases lay in between. CDR1 and CDR2 from the germline V gene are MNHEY and SVGEGT. There are 15 residues in the CDR3. CDR3 DNA: TGTGCCAGCAGTTACAACGAGGGGCCAAGGTATGGCTACACCTTC. Translating it yields CASSYNEGPRYGYTF.

This chain connects TRBV3-1 to TRBJ2-7, with 7 bases that match TRBD1. The V and J ends lost 4 bases and 3 bases, in that order; junction bases with no gene match: 18. Germline V lookup: CDR1 LGHDT, CDR2 YNNKEL (reference sequence). CDR3 length: 18 amino acids. The CDR3, as DNA: TGTGCCAGCAGCCTAGCCCATTCCGGGACAGCTACCTTCTACGAGCAGTACTTC. Protein product: CASSLAHSGTATFYEQYF.

This clonotype was seen at least ten times. The genes are TRBV20-1 and TRBJ1-6, with D perhaps matching TRBD1 (6 bases). V was trimmed by 5 bases and J by 13 bases, leaving 15 bases between them. Germline V CDR1 and CDR2: DFQATT, SNEGSKA (reference sequence). This CDR3 has 12 residues. The CDR3 region has the DNA TGCAGTGCTGGGGGCTCGGGTCGGCCCCTCCACTTT. Its protein product is CSAGGSGRPLHF.

This clonotype has more than one count but fewer than ten. The chain is built from TRBV20-1 and TRBJ2-1; either TRBD1 or TRBD2 may supply D (5 bases each). The germline CDR1 and CDR2 sequences are DFQATT and SNEGSKA (reference sequence). This CDR3 spans 15 amino acids. Trimming left V 1 base short and J 4 bases short, with 14 bases between. Written as DNA, the CDR3 is TGCAGTGCTAGAGCGAGGGGCAGGGTATACAATGAGCAGTTCTTC. It yields the protein CSARARGRVYNEQFF.

This clonotype was seen at least ten times. The CDR3 loop is CASSLSGIGGEQYF. CDR3 sequence (DNA): TGTGCCAGCAGCTTATCTGGGATAGGTGGCGAGCAGTACTTC. The chain employs TRBV7-3 and TRBJ2-7; no clear D. The germline gives CDR1 SGHTA, CDR2 FQGTGA. Trimming removed 2 bases from V and 6 bases from J, with 14 bases in between. The CDR3 covers 14 residues.

The CDR3 bases are TGCGCCAGCAGCTTGTGGGACGCTGGGGCCAACGTCCTGACTTTC. Translating gives CASSLWDAGANVLTF. The J gene is TRBJ2-6, the V gene TRBV5-1, with D tentatively TRBD1 or TRBD2 (5 bases each). The CDR3 has 15 amino acids. V lost 1 base, J lost 2 bases, and 7 bases lay in between. Germline V CDR1 and CDR2: SGHRS, YFSETQ.

This clonotype occurred many times. The chain carries TRBV12-3 or TRBV12-4 and TRBJ2-1; TRBD2 agrees at 7 bases. CDR3 length: 15 amino acids. Germline trimming cut 5 bases from V and 2 bases from J; bases unmatched to any gene: 6. The CDR3 region has the DNA TGTGCCAGCAGTCAAGCTAGCGGAACCTACAATGAGCAGTTCTTC. Its protein is CASSQASGTYNEQFF.